Listed here is a single T cell receptor (beta chain). Unmatched junction bases numbered 13, after V lost 4 bases and J lost 7 bases. Germline V gives CDR1 PRHDT, CDR2 FYEKMQ (reference sequence). CDR3 length equals 17 residues. The record originates from a study of blood T cell repertoires in COVID-19. Study overall: Acute and convalescent COVID-19 specimens originated in the United States, Italy and Spain. T cells, B-cell-depleted T cells, or PBMCs supplied cDNA or gDNA.

Original analysis: Estimation of nucleated cell counts relied on the amplification of reference gene primers. Data came from immunoSEQ multiplex PCR; TCRdb stores just in-frame clones and leaves some out. V and J calls and clone size are as listed in that table; D and trimming were resolved from the DNA. The sample holds 140,000 or so clones, 80% seen once. V gene TRBV13 combines with J gene TRBJ1-4; 9 bases line up with TRBD1. The TCR sequence derives from a man in his sixties or seventies who had recovered from COVID-19. What was sequenced was peripheral blood. Written as DNA, the CDR3 is TGTGCCAGCAGCTCGCGGACAGGGGCTGGATCCCCTGAAAAACTGTTTTTT. It encodes CASSSRTGAGSPEKLFF. Using reference TRBV13 and TRBJ1-4 for the parts outside the CDR3, the full variable domain is AAGVIQSPRHLIKEKRETATLKCYPIPRHDTVYWYQQGPGQDPQFLISFYEKMQSDKGSIPDRFSAQQFSDYHSELNMSSLELGDSALYFCASSSRTGAGSPEKLFFGSGTQLSVL.